These T cell receptor beta chains were read from a single sample in a study of T cell repertoires in cytomegalovirus infection. Using its own MiXCR run on the reads, TCRdb lists one record per CDR3 protein. The sample records roughly 990,000 distinct CDR3 sequences, around 31% being singletons. No antigen is known for these receptors. This material consisted of cultured CD8+ T cells from PBMCs, taken from culture after CMV antigen stimulation. The receptors stem from a human donor in good health (CMV status not recorded). Some clones in this sample may be carry-over from other donors' samples. Each CDR3 is given with its conserved first and last residue. Fields, in order: clone size, V gene, D gene, J gene, CDR3 protein, CDR3 DNA. A D gene is named only where the DNA matches it firmly. Rows give clone size only sometimes, using once, few, many, or a class for an expanded clone.

>-|TRBV29-1|-|TRBJ1-2
CSVEDRHRYGYTF
TGCAGCGTTGAAGATCGGCACAGATATGGCTACACCTTC
>-|TRBV14|-|TRBJ2-1
CASRLSGGEQFF
TGTGCCAGCAGACTGTCTGGAGGTGAGCAGTTCTTC
>few|TRBV5-4|-|TRBJ1-1
CASSLVPEPNTEAFF
TGTGCCAGCAGCTTGGTCCCGGAACCGAACACTGAAGCTTTCTTT
>many|TRBV12-3/TRBV12-4|-|TRBJ2-3
CASSLRENTDTQYF
TGTGCCAGCAGTTTAAGGGAGAACACAGATACGCAGTATTTT
>-|TRBV4-2|TRBD2|TRBJ2-3
CASSPYLAGGTTDTQYF
TGTGCCAGCAGCCCTTACCTAGCGGGGGGCACCACAGATACGCAGTATTTT
>-|TRBV6-5|TRBD2|TRBJ2-1
CASSYTPFSGGVSNEQFF
TGTGCCAGCAGTTACACCCCATTTAGCGGGGGGGTGTCCAATGAGCAGTTCTTC
>few|TRBV15|-|TRBJ1-1
CATSREKGTRTEAFF
TGTGCCACCAGCAGAGAGAAGGGTACCCGCACTGAAGCTTTCTTT
>few|TRBV27|-|TRBJ1-5
CASSHGGINQPQHF
TGTGCCAGCAGTCATGGGGGGATCAATCAGCCCCAGCATTTT
>-|TRBV4-2|-|TRBJ1-1
CASSQVTADTEAFF
TGTGCCAGCAGCCAAGTGACGGCCGACACTGAAGCTTTCTTT
>few|TRBV7-6|TRBD1|TRBJ2-7
CASSLRQGGDEQYF
TGTGCCAGCAGCCTCCGACAGGGGGGCGACGAGCAGTACTTC
>-|TRBV15|-|TRBJ2-2
CATSRGTGFSGELFF
TGTGCCACCAGCAGAGGCACAGGATTCTCCGGGGAGCTGTTTTTT
>few|TRBV7-9|-|TRBJ1-2
CASSLGQLLYGYTF
TGTGCCAGCAGCTTAGGGCAGCTTCTATATGGCTACACCTTC
>many|TRBV5-6|-|TRBJ1-2
CASSLEGVYGYTF
TGTGCCAGCAGTTTAGAGGGGGTCTATGGCTACACCTTC
>-|TRBV3-1|-|TRBJ2-3
CASSHQGQRYTDTQYF
TGTGCCAGCAGCCATCAAGGACAGAGATACACAGATACGCAGTATTTT
>many|TRBV7-9|TRBD2|TRBJ2-3
CASSSGRAGGPADTQYF
TGTGCCAGCAGCTCCGGTAGAGCGGGGGGGCCTGCAGATACGCAGTATTTT
>few|TRBV19|TRBD1|TRBJ1-3
CASGTVSGNTIYF
TGTGCCAGCGGGACAGTCTCTGGAAACACCATATATTTT
>few|TRBV5-6|TRBD1|TRBJ1-2
CASSVTGGAHYGYTF
TGTGCCAGCAGCGTTACAGGGGGCGCGCACTATGGCTACACCTTC
>-|TRBV14|-|TRBJ2-5
CANSHAEGQETQYF
TGTGCCAACAGCCATGCAGAAGGGCAAGAGACCCAGTACTTC
>-|TRBV6-8|-|TRBJ1-2
CAAKGETVYDYTF
TGTGCCGCCAAGGGGGAAACGGTCTATGACTACACCTTC
>many|TRBV5-4|TRBD1|TRBJ2-1
CASSFRQGSHNEQFF
TGTGCCAGCAGCTTCAGACAGGGTAGCCACAATGAGCAGTTCTTC
>-|TRBV6-2/TRBV6-3|TRBD1|TRBJ1-1
CASSSFTGGANTEAFF
TGTGCCAGCAGTTCTTTTACAGGGGGCGCAAACACTGAAGCTTTCTTT
>few|TRBV27|-|TRBJ1-1
CASSLSYNLLNTEAFF
TGTGCCAGCAGTTTATCCTACAACCTTTTGAACACTGAAGCTTTCTTT
>few|TRBV10-3|-|TRBJ1-1
CAISDRLNTEAFF
TGTGCCATCAGCGACAGACTGAACACTGAAGCTTTCTTT
>-|TRBV7-8|-|TRBJ2-2
CASSLAFGYTGELFF
TGTGCCAGCAGCTTAGCTTTCGGGTATACCGGGGAGCTGTTTTTT
>-|TRBV12-3/TRBV12-4|-|TRBJ1-6
CASSGLGSPLHF
TGTGCCAGCAGTGGGCTGGGATCACCCCTCCACTTT
>few|TRBV2|TRBD2|TRBJ2-3
CASHGLDGGVADTQYF
TGTGCCAGCCACGGTTTGGATGGGGGGGTGGCAGATACGCAGTATTTT
>-|TRBV6-1|TRBD2|TRBJ2-7
CASRARTSGVYEQYF
TGTGCCAGCAGGGCCAGGACTAGCGGGGTATACGAGCAGTACTTC
>once|TRBV20-1|-|TRBJ1-2
CSAPEASRVPLPNYGYTF
TGCAGTGCTCCAGAGGCCTCACGAGTTCCCCTACCTAACTATGGCTACACCTTC